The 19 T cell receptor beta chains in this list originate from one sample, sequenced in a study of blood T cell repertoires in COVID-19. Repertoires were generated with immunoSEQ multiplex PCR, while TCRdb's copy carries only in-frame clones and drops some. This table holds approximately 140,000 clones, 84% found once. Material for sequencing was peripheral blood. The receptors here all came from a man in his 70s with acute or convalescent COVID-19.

This CDR3 reads CASSEGEGAFQPQHF. The CDR3, as DNA: TGTGCCAGCAGTGAAGGGGAGGGAGCATTTCAGCCCCAGCATTTT. This rearrangement joins TRBV6-1 to TRBJ1-5; D not resolved. The ends were cut back, 1 base at V and 6 bases at J, with 13 bases in the middle. CDR1 MNHNS and CDR2 SASEGT come from the germline V gene. This CDR3 spans 15 amino acids.

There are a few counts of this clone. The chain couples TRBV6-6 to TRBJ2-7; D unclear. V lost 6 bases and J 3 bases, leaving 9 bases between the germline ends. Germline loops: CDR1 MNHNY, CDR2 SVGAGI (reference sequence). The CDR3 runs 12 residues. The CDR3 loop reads CASRIDNYEQYF. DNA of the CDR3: TGTGCCAGCAGAATAGACAACTACGAGCAGTACTTC.

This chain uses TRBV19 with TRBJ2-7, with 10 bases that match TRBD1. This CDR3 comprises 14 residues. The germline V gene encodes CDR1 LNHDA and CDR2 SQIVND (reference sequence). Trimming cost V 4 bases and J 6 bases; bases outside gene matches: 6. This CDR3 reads CASSKGQGLFEQYF. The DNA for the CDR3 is TGTGCCAGTAGTAAGGGACAGGGGTTGTTCGAGCAGTACTTC.

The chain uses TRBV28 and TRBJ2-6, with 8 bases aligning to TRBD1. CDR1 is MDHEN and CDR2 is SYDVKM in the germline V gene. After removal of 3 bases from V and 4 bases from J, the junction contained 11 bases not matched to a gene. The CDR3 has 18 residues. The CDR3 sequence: CASSFLGQGLGGANVLTF. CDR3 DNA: TGTGCCAGCAGTTTCCTCGGACAGGGATTAGGGGGGGCCAACGTCCTGACTTTC.

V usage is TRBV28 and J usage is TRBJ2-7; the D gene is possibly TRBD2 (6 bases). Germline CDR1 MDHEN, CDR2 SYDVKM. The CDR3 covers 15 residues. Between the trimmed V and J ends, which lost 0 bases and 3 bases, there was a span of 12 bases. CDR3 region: CASSLWGEAFYEQYF. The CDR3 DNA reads TGTGCCAGCAGTTTATGGGGGGAGGCCTTCTACGAGCAGTACTTC.

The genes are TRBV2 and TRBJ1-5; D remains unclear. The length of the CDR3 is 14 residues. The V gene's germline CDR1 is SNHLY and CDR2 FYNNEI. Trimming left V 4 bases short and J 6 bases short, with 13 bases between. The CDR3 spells CASSASGNSQPQHF. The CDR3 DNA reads TGTGCCAGCAGTGCCTCTGGTAACAGTCAGCCCCAGCATTTT.

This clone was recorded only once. The chain's CDR3 is CASSQINQPQHF. CDR3 nucleotide sequence: TGTGCCAGCAGTCAGATCAATCAGCCCCAGCATTTT. This rearrangement joins TRBV2 to TRBJ1-5; D gene ambiguous. This CDR3 has 12 residues. Deletions cut 5 bases from V and 3 bases from J, with 5 bases between. From germline, CDR1 is SNHLY and CDR2 FYNNEI.

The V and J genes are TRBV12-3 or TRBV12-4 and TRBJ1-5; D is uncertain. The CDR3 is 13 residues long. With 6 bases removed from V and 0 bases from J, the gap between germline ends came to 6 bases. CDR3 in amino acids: CASSLYSNQPQHF. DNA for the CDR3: TGTGCCAGCAGCCTATATAGCAATCAGCCCCAGCATTTT.

The CDR3 region has the DNA TGTGCCAGCTCAGGGGACAGAAACGGGGAGCTGTTTTTT. This translates into CASSGDRNGELFF. This chain links TRBV18 with TRBJ2-2, with TRBD1 matching 7 bases. V dropped 5 bases and J dropped 7; count of bases not matched to a gene: 4. There are 13 residues in the CDR3. CDR1 is KGHSH and CDR2 is LQKENI in the germline V gene.

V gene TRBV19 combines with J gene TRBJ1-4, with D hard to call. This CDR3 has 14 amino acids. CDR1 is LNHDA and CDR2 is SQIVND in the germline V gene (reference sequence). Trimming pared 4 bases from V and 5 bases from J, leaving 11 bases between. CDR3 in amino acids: CASSSGSWNEKLFF. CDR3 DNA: TGTGCCAGTAGTAGTGGCAGTTGGAATGAAAAACTGTTTTTT.

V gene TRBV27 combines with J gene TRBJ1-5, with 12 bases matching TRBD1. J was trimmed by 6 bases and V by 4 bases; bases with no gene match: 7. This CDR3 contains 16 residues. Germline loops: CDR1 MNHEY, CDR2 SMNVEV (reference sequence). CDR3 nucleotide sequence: TGTGCCAGCAGTTCCGGGACAGGGGGCGGGTCTCAGCCCCAGCATTTT. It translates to CASSSGTGGGSQPQHF.

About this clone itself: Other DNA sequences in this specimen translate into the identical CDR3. The CDR3 reads CASSPQGRTDTQYF. CDR3 DNA: TGTGCCAGCAGCCCCCAGGGCCGAACAGATACGCAGTATTTT. The chain is built from TRBV28 and TRBJ2-3; D possibly corresponds to TRBD1 (5 bases). CDR1 and CDR2 (germline): MDHEN, SYDVKM. This CDR3 region has 14 residues. Trimming pared 6 bases from V and 3 bases from J, leaving 13 bases between.

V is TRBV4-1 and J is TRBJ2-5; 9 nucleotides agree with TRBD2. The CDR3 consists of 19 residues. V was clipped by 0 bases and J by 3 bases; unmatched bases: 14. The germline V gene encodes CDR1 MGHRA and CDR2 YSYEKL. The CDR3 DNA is TGCGCCAGCAGCCAAGATGGAGCGGGGGGACGCCGTCGGGAAGAGACCCAGTACTTC. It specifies CASSQDGAGGRRREETQYF.

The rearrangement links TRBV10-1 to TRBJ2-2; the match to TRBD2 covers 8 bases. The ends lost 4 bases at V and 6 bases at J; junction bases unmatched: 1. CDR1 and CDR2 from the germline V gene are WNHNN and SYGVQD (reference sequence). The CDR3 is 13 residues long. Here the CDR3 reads CASSAGGAGELFF. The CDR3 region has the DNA TGCGCCAGCAGTGCCGGGGGGGCCGGGGAGCTGTTTTTT.

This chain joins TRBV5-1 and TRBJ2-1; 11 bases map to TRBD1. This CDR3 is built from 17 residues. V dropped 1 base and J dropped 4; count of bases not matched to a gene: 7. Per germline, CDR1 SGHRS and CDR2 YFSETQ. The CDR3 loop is CASSLRTGGTWYNEQFF. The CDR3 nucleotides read TGCGCCAGCAGCTTGAGGACAGGGGGCACGTGGTACAATGAGCAGTTCTTC.

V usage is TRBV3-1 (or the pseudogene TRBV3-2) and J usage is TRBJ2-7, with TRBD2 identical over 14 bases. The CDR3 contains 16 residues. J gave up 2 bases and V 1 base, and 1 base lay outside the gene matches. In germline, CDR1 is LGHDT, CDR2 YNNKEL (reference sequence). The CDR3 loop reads CASSQGLAGGTYEQYF. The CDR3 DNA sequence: TGTGCCAGCAGCCAAGGACTAGCGGGAGGGACCTACGAGCAGTACTTC.

The CDR3 here is CASSLLAATQYF. The CDR3 region has the DNA TGTGCCAGCAGTTTGCTAGCCGCGACGCAGTATTTT. V is TRBV28 and J is TRBJ2-3; perhaps TRBD2 as D (5 bases). V lost 3 bases and J lost 9, with 10 bases in between. Germline V gene sequence: CDR1 MDHEN, CDR2 SYDVKM. CDR3 size: 12 residues. The full variable domain, in which reference TRBV28 and TRBJ2-3 provide the parts outside the CDR3, is DVKVTQSSRYLVKRTGEKVFLECVQDMDHENMFWYRQDPGLGLRLIYFSYDVKMKEKGDIPEGYSVSREKKERFSLILESASTNQTSMYLCASSLLAATQYFGPGTRLTVL.

DNA for the CDR3: TGTGCCAGCAGTAGACAGGGGGCGGGCTACGAGCAGTACTTC. Residues: CASSRQGAGYEQYF. The chain joins TRBV27 to TRBJ2-7; 10 bases line up with TRBD1. CDR3 length: 14 amino acids. Per the germline V gene, CDR1 is MNHEY and CDR2 is SMNVEV (reference sequence). Germline trimming cut 5 bases from V and 3 bases from J; bases unmatched to any gene: 4.

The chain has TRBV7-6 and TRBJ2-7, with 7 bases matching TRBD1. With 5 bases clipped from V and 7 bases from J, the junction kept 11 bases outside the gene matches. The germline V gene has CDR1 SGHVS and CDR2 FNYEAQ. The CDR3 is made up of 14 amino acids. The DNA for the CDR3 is TGTGCCAGCAGCCGTGCCGGGACAGAGAAGGAGCAGTACTTC. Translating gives CASSRAGTEKEQYF.